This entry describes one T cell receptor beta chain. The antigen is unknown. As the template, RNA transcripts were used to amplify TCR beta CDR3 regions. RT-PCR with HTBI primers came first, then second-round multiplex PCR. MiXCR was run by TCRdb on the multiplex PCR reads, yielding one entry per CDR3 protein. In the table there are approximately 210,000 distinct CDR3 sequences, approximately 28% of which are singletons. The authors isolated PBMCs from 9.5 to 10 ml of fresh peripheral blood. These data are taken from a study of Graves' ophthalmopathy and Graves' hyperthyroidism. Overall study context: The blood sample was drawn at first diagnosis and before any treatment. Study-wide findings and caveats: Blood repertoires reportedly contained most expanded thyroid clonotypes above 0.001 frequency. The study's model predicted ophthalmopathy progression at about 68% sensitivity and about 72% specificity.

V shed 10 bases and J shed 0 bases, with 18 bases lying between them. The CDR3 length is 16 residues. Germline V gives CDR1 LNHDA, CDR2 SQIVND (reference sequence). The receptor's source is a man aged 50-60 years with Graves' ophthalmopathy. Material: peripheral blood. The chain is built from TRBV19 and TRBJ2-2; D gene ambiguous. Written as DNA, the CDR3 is TGTGCCACTCAAAAGGGCGGAGCTGCGAACACCGGGGAGCTGTTTTTT. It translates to CATQKGGAANTGELFF.